The TCR beta chain described here comes from a study of cytomegalovirus exposure and HLA in healthy donors. Study as a whole: Early released data comprised approximately 85 million unique TCRs from HLA-typed donors.

As to this clone: Its antigen is undetermined.

Use of 60 Vbeta and 13 Jbeta primers characterized the PCR. Repertoires were generated with immunoSEQ multiplex PCR, while TCRdb's copy carries only in-frame clones and drops some. The table records some 200,000 clones, just under 70% of them present only once. V was shortened by 8 bases and J by 3 bases, with 25 bases between the two germline ends. In germline, CDR1 is SGHDT, CDR2 YYEEEE. The CDR3 is made up of 17 amino acids. Sampled while nominally healthy, donors likely had unrecorded immune exposures. Study observations and caveats: Sequencing artifact likely explains a cluster of highly shared sequence variants. Associated with cytomegalovirus, according to the listing, were 170 or so TCR beta chains.

The sequence was collected from a man aged 35 to 55 in good health and CMV-seropositive. Sequenced material: PBMCs. The chain uses TRBV5-6 and TRBJ2-3, with D perhaps TRBD2 (6 bases). The CDR3 nucleotides are TGTGCCAGTAGAATGTCTTATGGACTATTTAGTACAGATACGCAGTATTTT. Protein product: CASRMSYGLFSTDTQYF.